This T cell receptor beta chain is drawn from a study of shared clonotypes between healthy human individuals. The assay was run at deep level. Using immunoSEQ multiplex PCR, the repertoire was profiled, and TCRdb retains in-frame clones only, with some absent. Among around 2.1 million clones listed, more than 90% were seen once. Study results and caveats: Sampling was confined to blood; repertoires within tissues likely differ. A reduction in generation probabilities was seen for non-shared clonotypes relative to those shared by all four donors.

CD45RA-negative memory and CD45RA+ naive subsets were split from the CD4+ cells. Comments on this clone: Its matching antigen is unknown. Other DNA sequences in the same sample also yield this CDR3.

What was sequenced was naive CD4+ T cells sorted from blood. The subset here: CD45RA+ positively selected. The sequence derives from a man between 18 and 35 years old in good health.

The CDR3 spells CASSSGQGGETQYF. For the CDR3, the DNA is TGCGCCAGCAGCTCGGGACAGGGGGGAGAGACCCAGTACTTC. The chain is built from TRBV5-1 and TRBJ2-5, with 11 bases identical to TRBD1. Germline V gene lookup returns CDR1 SGHRS and CDR2 YFSETQ. The CDR3 totals 14 residues. With V trimmed by 3 bases and J by 4 bases, 2 bases remained unmatched.